This T cell receptor beta chain was found in a study of cytomegalovirus exposure and HLA in healthy donors. Study-wide points: According to reports, the classifier identified cytomegalovirus status with high specificity and sensitivity. It was found in a later analysis that first-cohort TCR clusters tended to co-occur in the 130 or so validation repertoires. Cytomegalovirus association was assigned to over 150 TCR beta chains.

This clone was observed a single time. Antigen specificity is unknown. Trimming removed 3 bases from V and 0 bases from J, with 21 bases in between. Germline CDR1 and CDR2: LNHDA and SQIVND (reference sequence). This CDR3 is built from 19 residues. Profiled with immunoSEQ multiplex PCR; TCRdb holds only in-frame clones, not every one. There are about 150,000 clones in the sample; roughly four fifths occur only once, and just under 30% lies in the top ten. This chain joins TRBV19 and TRBJ2-1, with D maybe TRBD2 (5 bases). The sequencing input was PBMCs. This receptor was identified in a man younger than 45 in good health and CMV-seropositive. The CDR3 protein is CASSIAQGGAVSSYNEQFF. The CDR3 coding sequence is TGTGCCAGTAGTATTGCCCAAGGCGGAGCGGTGAGCTCCTACAATGAGCAGTTCTTC.